Reported below is one T cell receptor (beta chain). The study sequenced TCR beta in blood CD8+ and CD4+ T cells. FACS enriched CD8+ TEMRA cells, while bulk CD8+ and CD4+ were negatively isolated. The data belong to a study of CD8 T cells in Susac syndrome. Study-level background: Susac syndrome patients were untreated, on corticosteroids with some adding intravenous immunoglobulin, or on intravenous immunoglobulin only.

Germline CDR1 is DFQATT and CDR2 is SNEGSKA (reference sequence). The CDR3 length is 14 residues. The V gene end was trimmed by 6 bases and the J gene end by 7 bases; junction bases not matched to a gene: 12. Random hexamers were used to reverse transcribe 0.5 to 1 ug of RNA. MiXCR, run by TCRdb on the immunoSEQ multiplex PCR reads, gives a single entry per CDR3 protein. The data contain 80,000 or so distinct CDR3 sequences, 96% of them singletons. The chain has TRBV20-1 and TRBJ1-5; TRBD1 matches at 7 bases. Sequencing was done on a sample of CD8+ T cells from PBMCs. The clonotype comes from a human donor with Susac syndrome. The CDR3 region is CSAITWGTDQPQHF. CDR3 DNA: TGCAGTGCCATCACCTGGGGGACAGACCAGCCCCAGCATTTT.